Below, one T cell receptor beta chain is given with its context. Mismatch with germline at one junction end may stem from a read error. This entry comes from a study of tumor-infiltrating lymphocytes in primary liver carcinoma. Each 20-30 mg portion of unsorted bulk tissue served as the source for co-extraction of RNA and DNA. The CDR3 is made up of 15 amino acids. The researchers produced TCR beta cDNA from around 500 ng total RNA with a constant-region primer. It was through three nested multiplex PCR rounds of slightly modified ARM-PCR that TCR beta libraries arose. Forward primers for TRBV1-TRBV30 and a C-beta reverse primer served the first two PCR rounds, at around 9 cycles each. TCRdb called the multiplex PCR reads again in MiXCR, with one record for every CDR3 protein. The sample includes roughly 55,000 distinct CDR3 sequences, 65% to 80% of them seen just once.

The TCR sequence derives from a man aged 40-49 years with primary liver carcinoma and hepatitis B virus infection. The V and J genes are TRBV12-3 or TRBV12-4 and TRBJ2-3, with TRBD2 identical over 7 bases. Sequencing input: liver tumor tissue from sampling region 2. Subset here: tumor region T2, inferior pole. The DNA for the CDR3 is TGTGCCAGCAGTTTTACTAGCGCTCTGCCGAATACGCACTATTTT. Its protein product is CASSFTSALPNTHYF.